This T cell receptor (beta chain) was retrieved from a study of OX40 agonist ivuxolimab in advanced cancers. Study as a whole: The treatment was a fully human IgG2 OX40 agonist, ivuxolimab.

TCRdb keeps only in-frame clones here, not all; method: immunoSEQ multiplex PCR. In the table there are 60,000 to 70,000 clones, 75% to 90% of which are singletons. This clone has a single count. What it binds is not known. This CDR3 has 19 residues. With 0 bases clipped from V and 1 base from J, the junction kept 7 bases outside the gene matches. CDR1 and CDR2 from the germline V gene are MGHRA and YSYEKL. General study findings and limits: CD4+ and CD8+ blood T cells expanded clonally by week 6 at 0.1 to 3.0 mg/kg.

This clonotype was obtained from an adult with an advanced solid tumor such as melanoma, head and neck, liver or kidney cancer. V and J are TRBV4-1 and TRBJ2-4; 12 nucleotides line up with TRBD2. Sample: CD4+ or CD8+ T cells sorted from blood, taken in a trial of the OX40 agonist ivuxolimab. This chain's CDR3 is CASSQDGLAGGGAKNIQYF. The DNA of the CDR3 is TGCGCCAGCAGCCAAGATGGGCTAGCGGGAGGGGGGGCCAAAAACATTCAGTACTTC.